This TCR beta chain was sequenced during a study of blood T cell repertoires in COVID-19. Assay: immunoSEQ multiplex PCR; the TCRdb copy retains only in-frame clones and omits some. Of 150,000 to 200,000 clones in the sample, 85% were seen once. The CDR3 covers 13 residues. CDR1 SGHRS and CDR2 YFSETQ come from the germline V gene. The germline V and J ends were trimmed by 4 bases and 4 bases, with 8 bases remaining between them. The receptor was isolated from a human donor with acute or convalescent COVID-19. The donor label of this sample is uncertain. The chain links TRBV5-1 to TRBJ1-4, with unresolved D. The material sequenced was peripheral blood. This chain's CDR3 is CASSREVNEKLFF. CDR3 nucleotide sequence: TGCGCCAGCAGCCGCGAGGTTAATGAAAAACTGTTTTTT. Using reference TRBV5-1 and TRBJ1-4 for the parts outside the CDR3, the full variable domain is KAGVTQTPRYLIKTRGQQVTLSCSPISGHRSVSWYQQTPGQGLQFLFEYFSETQRNKGNFPGRFSGRQFSNSRSEMNVSTLELGDSALYLCASSREVNEKLFFGSGTQLSVL.